The clone carrying this T cell receptor (beta chain) was seen ten or more times. Its target is unknown. This sample was taken from a study of T cells after posttransplantation cyclophosphamide. The related graft donor's blood sample was taken on the day of bone marrow donation. Method: immunoSEQ multiplex PCR; TCRdb's copy keeps in-frame clones and lacks some. Found here are 9,500 to 15,000 clones, no singletons; the ten largest cover 7.3%. This CDR3 region has 14 residues. Between the trimmed V and J ends, which lost 1 base and 7 bases, there was a span of 13 bases. Germline lookup yields CDR1 SGHAT and CDR2 FQDESV (reference sequence). Study observations and caveats: Later blood repertoires were often dominated by clones from the donor CD8+ memory compartment.

The sample comprised PBMCs. The source is a middle-aged woman in good health, CMV-negative, and a related stem cell transplant donor. The V and J genes are TRBV11-1 and TRBJ1-1; D is perhaps TRBD1 (5 bases). The CDR3 DNA reads as TGTGCCAGCAGCTTAGGGAGCAGGGTCGGTGAAGCTTTCTTT. Translation: CASSLGSRVGEAFF. The full variable domain, completed using reference TRBV11-1 and TRBJ1-1, is EAEVAQSPRYKITEKSQAVAFWCDPISGHATLYWYRQILGQGPELLVQFQDESVVDDSQLPKDRFSAERLKGVDSTLKIQPAELGDSAMYLCASSLGSRVGEAFFGQGTRLTVV.